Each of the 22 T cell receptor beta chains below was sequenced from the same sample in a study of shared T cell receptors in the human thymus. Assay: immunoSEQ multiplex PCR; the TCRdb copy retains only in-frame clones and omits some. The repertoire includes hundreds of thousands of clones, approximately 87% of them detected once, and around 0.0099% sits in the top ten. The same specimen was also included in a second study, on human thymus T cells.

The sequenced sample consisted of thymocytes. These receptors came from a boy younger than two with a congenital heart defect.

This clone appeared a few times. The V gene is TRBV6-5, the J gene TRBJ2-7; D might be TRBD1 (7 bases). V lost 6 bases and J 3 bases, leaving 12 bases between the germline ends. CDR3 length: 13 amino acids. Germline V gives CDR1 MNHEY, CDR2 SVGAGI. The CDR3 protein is CASRRGTDYEQYF. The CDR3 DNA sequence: TGTGCCAGCAGGCGCGGGACAGACTACGAGCAGTACTTC.

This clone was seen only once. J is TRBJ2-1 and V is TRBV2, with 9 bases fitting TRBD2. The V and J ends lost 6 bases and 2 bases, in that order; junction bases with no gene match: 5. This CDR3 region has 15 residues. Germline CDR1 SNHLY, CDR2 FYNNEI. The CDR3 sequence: CASRTSGGTYNEQFF. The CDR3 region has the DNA TGTGCCAGCAGGACTAGCGGTGGGACCTACAATGAGCAGTTCTTC.

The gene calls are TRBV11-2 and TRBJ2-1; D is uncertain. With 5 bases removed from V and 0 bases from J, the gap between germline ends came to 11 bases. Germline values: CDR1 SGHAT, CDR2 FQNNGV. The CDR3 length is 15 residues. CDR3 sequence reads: CASSSYASSYNEQFF. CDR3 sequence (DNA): TGTGCCAGCAGCAGTTACGCCAGCTCCTACAATGAGCAGTTCTTC.

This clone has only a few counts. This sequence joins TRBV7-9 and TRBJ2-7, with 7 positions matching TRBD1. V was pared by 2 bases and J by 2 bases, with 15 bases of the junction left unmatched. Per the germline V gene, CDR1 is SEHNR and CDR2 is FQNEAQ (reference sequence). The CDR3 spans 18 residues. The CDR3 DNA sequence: TGTGCCAGCAGCTTACACGACAGGGTCGGGCCCTATACCTACGAGCAGTACTTC. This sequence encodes CASSLHDRVGPYTYEQYF.

CDR3 amino acids: CASSLDRAYEQYF. CDR3 nucleotide sequence: TGTGCCAGCAGCTTAGACAGGGCCTACGAGCAGTACTTC. The rearrangement uses TRBV11-2 and TRBJ2-7; possible D gene TRBD1, 5 bases. V was cut by 0 bases and J by 2 bases, with 5 bases left in between. The CDR3 spans 13 residues. Germline V gene sequence: CDR1 SGHAT, CDR2 FQNNGV. Full variable domain (missing parts from reference TRBV11-2 and TRBJ2-7): EAGVAQSPRYKIIEKRQSVAFWCNPISGHATLYWYQQILGQGPKLLIQFQNNGVVDDSQLPKDRFSAERLKGVDSTLKIQPAKLEDSAVYLCASSLDRAYEQYFGPGTRLTVT.

CDR3 bases: TGTGCCAGCAGTGAATACGTCGGGAAGCGGGCCTACGAGCAGTACTTC. It codes for CASSEYVGKRAYEQYF. J is TRBJ2-7 and V is TRBV6-1, with a tentative D call TRBD2 (6 bases). CDR1 MNHNS and CDR2 SASEGT come from the germline V gene. V was shortened by 2 bases and J by 2 bases, with 16 bases between the two germline ends. The CDR3 extends over 16 amino acids.

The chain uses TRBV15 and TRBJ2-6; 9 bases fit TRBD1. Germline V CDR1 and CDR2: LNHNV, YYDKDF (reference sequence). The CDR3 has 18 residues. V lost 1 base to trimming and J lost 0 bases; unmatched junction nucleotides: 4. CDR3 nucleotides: TGTGCCACCAGCAGAGTGGACAGGGGCCCCTCTGGGGCCAACGTCCTGACTTTC. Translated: CATSRVDRGPSGANVLTF.

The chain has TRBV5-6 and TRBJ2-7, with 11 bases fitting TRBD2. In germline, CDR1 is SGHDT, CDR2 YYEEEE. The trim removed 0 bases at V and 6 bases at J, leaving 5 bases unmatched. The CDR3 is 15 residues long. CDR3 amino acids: CASSLGMTSGVEQYF. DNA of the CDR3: TGTGCCAGCAGCTTGGGGATGACTAGCGGGGTCGAGCAGTACTTC.

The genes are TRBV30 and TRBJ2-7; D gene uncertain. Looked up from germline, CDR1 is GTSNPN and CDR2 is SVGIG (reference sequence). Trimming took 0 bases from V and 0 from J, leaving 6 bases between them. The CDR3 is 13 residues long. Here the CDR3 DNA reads TGTGCCTGGAGTGTAAAGCTCTCCTACGAGCAGTACTTC. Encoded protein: CAWSVKLSYEQYF.

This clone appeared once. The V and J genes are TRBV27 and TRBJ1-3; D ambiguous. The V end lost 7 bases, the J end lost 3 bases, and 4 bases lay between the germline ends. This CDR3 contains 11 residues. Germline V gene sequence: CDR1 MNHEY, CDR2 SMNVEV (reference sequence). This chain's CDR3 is CASKSGNTIYF. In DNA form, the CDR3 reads TGTGCCAGCAAGAGTGGAAACACCATATATTTT.

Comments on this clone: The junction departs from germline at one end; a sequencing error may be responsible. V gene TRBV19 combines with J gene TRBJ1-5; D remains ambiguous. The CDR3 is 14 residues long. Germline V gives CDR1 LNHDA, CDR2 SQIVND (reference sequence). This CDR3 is CASSVTVAIQAQHF. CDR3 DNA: TGTGCCAGTAGTGTCACGGTTGCGATTCAGGCCCAGCATTTT. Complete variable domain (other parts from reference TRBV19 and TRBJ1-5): DGGITQSPKYLFRKEGQNVTLSCEQNLNHDAMYWYRQDPGQGLRLIYYSQIVNDFQKGDIAEGYSVSREKKESFPLTVTSAQKNPTAFYLCASSVTVAIQAQHFGDGTRLSIL.

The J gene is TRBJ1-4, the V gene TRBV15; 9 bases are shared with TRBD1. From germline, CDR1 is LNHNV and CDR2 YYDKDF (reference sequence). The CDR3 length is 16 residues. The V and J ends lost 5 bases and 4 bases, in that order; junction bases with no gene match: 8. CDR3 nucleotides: TGTGCCACCAGCTCACCACGGACAGGGGATAATGAAAAACTGTTTTTT. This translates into CATSSPRTGDNEKLFF.

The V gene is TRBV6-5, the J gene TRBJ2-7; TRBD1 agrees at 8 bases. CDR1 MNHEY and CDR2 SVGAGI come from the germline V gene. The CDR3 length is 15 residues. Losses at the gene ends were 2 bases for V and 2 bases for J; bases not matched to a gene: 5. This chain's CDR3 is CASSYRTGRPYEQYF. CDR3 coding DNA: TGTGCCAGCAGTTACCGGACAGGGCGACCCTACGAGCAGTACTTC.

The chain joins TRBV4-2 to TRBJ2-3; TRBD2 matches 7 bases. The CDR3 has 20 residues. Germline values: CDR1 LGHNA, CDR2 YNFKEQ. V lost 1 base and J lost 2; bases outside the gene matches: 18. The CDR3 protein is CASSQVGFSGRRGLTDTQYF. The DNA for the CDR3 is TGTGCCAGCAGCCAAGTCGGGTTTAGCGGGCGTCGGGGCCTCACAGATACGCAGTATTTT.

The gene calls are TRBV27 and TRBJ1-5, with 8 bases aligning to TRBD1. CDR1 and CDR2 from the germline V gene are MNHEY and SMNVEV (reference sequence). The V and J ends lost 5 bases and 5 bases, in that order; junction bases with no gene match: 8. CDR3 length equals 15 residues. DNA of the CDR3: TGTGCCAGCAGTCTCGACAGGGGCTATGATCAGCCCCAGCATTTT. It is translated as CASSLDRGYDQPQHF.

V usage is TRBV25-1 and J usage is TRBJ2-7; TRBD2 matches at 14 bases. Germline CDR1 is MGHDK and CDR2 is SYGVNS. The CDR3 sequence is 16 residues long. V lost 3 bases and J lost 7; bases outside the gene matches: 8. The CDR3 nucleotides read TGTGCCAGCAGTGACCTCCAGGGACTAGCGGGAGAAGAGCAGTACTTC. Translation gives CASSDLQGLAGEEQYF.

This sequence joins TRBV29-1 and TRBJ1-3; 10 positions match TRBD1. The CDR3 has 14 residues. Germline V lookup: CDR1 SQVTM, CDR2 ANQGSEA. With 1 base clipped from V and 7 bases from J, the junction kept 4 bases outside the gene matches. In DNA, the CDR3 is TGCAGCGTTGAAGGGGACAGGGGCGAGAACACCATATATTTT. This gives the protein CSVEGDRGENTIYF. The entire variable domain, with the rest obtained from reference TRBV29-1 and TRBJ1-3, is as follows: SAVISQKPSRDICQRGTSLTIQCQVDSQVTMMFWYRQQPGQSLTLIATANQGSEATYESGFVIDKFPISRPNLTFSTLTVSNMSPEDSSIYLCSVEGDRGENTIYFGEGSWLTVV.

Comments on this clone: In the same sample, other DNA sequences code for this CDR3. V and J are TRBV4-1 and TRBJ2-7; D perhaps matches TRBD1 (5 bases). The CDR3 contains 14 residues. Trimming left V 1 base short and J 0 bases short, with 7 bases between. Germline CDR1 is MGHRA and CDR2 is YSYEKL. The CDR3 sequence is CASSQGQGSYEQYF. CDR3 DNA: TGCGCCAGCAGCCAAGGTCAGGGCTCCTACGAGCAGTACTTC.

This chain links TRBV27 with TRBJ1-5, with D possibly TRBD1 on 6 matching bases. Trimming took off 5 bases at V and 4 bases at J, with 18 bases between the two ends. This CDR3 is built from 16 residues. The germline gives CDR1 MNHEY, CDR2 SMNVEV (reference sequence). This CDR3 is CASSRKGTLLNQPQHF. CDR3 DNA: TGTGCCAGCAGTCGAAAGGGGACACTATTAAATCAGCCCCAGCATTTT.

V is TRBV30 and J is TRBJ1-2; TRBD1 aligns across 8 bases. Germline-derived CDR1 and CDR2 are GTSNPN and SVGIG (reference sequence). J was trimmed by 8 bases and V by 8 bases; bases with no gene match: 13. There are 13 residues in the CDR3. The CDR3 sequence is CAVPATDREGYTF. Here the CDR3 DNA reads TGTGCCGTCCCAGCCACGGACAGGGAGGGCTACACCTTC. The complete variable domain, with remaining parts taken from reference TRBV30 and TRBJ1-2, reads SQTIHQWPATLVQPVGSPLSLECTVEGTSNPNLYWYRQAAGRGLQLLFYSVGIGQISSEVPQNLSASRPQDRQFILSSKKLLLSDSGFYLCAVPATDREGYTFGSGTRLTVV.

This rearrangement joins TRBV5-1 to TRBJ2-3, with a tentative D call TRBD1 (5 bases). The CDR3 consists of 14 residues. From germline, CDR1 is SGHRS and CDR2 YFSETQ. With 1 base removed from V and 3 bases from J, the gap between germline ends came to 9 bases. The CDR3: CASSLSRETDTQYF. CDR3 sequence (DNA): TGCGCCAGCAGCTTGTCCAGGGAAACAGATACGCAGTATTTT.

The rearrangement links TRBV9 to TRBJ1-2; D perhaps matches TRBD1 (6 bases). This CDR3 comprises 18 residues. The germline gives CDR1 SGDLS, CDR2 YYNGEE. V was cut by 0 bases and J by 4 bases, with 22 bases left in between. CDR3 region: CASSVGPSGREGGYGYTF. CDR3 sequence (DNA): TGTGCCAGCAGCGTAGGGCCCTCCGGTCGGGAGGGGGGCTATGGCTACACCTTC.